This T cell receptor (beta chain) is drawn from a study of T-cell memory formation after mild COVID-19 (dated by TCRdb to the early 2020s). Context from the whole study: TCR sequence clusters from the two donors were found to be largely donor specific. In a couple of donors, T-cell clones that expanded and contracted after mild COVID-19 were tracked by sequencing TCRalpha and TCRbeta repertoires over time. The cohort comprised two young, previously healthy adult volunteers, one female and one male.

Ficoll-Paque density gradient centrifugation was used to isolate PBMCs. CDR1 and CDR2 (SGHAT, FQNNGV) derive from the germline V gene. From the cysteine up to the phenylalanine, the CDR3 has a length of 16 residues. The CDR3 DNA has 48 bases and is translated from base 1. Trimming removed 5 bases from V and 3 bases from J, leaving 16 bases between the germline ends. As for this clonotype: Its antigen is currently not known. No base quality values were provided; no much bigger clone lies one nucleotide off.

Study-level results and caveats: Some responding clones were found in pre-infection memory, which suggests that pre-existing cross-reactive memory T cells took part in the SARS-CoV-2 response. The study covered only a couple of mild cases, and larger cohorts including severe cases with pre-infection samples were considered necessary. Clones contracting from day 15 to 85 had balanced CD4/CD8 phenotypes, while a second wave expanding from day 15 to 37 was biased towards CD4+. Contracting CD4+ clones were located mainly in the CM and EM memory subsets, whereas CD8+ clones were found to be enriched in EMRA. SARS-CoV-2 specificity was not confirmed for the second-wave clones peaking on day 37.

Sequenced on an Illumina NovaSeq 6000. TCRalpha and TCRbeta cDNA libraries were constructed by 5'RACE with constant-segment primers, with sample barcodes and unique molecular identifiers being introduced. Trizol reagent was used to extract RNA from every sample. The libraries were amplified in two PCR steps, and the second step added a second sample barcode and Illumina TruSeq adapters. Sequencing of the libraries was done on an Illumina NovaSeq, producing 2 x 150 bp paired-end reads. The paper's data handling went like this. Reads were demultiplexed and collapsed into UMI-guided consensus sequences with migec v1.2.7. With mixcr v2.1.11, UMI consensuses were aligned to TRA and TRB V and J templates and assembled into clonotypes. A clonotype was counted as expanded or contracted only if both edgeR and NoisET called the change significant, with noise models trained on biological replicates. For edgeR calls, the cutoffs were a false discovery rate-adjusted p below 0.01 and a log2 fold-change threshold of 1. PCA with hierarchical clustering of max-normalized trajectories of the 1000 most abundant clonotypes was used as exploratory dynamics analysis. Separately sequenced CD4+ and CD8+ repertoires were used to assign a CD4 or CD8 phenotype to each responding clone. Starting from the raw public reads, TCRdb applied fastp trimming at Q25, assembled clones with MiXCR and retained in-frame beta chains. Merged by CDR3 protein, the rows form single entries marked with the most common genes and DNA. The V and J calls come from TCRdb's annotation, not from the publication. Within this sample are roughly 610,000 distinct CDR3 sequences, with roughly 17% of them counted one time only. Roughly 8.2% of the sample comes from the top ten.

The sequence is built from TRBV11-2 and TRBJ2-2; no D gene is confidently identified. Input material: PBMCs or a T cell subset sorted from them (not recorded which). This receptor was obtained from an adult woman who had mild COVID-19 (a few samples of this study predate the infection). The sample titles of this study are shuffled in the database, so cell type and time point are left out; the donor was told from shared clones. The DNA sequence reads TGTGCCAGCAGCCTTTATAGGGAAACGTACACCGGGGAGCTGTTTTTT. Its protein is CASSLYRETYTGELFF.